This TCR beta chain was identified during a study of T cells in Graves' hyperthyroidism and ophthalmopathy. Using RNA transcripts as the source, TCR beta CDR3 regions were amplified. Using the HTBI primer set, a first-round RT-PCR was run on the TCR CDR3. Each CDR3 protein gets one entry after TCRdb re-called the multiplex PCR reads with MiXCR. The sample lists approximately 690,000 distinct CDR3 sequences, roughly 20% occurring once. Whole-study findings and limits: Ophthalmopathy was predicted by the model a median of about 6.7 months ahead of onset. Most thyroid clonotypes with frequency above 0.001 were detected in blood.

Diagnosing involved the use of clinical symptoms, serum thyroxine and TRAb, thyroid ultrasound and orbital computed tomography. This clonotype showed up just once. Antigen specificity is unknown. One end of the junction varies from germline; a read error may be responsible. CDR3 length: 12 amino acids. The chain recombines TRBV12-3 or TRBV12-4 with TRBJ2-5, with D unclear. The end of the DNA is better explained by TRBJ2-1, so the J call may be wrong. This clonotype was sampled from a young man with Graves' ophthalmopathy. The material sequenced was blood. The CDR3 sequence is CTSSLGRETQFF. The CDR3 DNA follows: TGTACCAGCAGTTTAGGCAGAGAGACCCAGTTCTTC.